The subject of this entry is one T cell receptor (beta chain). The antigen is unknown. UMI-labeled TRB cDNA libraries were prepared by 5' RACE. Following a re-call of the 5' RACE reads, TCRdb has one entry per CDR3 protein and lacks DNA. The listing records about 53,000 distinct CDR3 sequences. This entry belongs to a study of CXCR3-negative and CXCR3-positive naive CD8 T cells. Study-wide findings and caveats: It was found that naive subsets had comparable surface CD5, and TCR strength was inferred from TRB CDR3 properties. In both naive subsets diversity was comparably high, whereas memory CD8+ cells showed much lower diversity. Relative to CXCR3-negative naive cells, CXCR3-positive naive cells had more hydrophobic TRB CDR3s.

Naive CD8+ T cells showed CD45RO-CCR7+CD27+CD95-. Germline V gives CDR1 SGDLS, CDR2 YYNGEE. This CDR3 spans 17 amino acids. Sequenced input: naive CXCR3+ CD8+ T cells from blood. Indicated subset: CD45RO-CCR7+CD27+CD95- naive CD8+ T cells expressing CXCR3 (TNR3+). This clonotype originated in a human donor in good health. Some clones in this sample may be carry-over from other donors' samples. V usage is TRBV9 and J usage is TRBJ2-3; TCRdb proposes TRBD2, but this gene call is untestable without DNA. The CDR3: CASSARETSGGTDTQYF.